The 3 T cell receptor beta chains presented below share a single source sample, sequenced in a study of tumour-infiltrating T cells in Burkitt lymphoma. TCRdb's copy holds only in-frame clones and misses some; the assay was immunoSEQ multiplex PCR. The data show 1,000 or so clones, about 13% seen once. The material sequenced was tumor tissue. These receptors all stem from a human donor with diffuse large B-cell lymphoma.

The gene calls are TRBV28 and TRBJ2-1; D is ambiguous. CDR3 length: 13 amino acids. Germline loops: CDR1 MDHEN, CDR2 SYDVKM. V was pared by 2 bases and J by 3 bases, with 5 bases between. CDR3 DNA: TGTGCCAGCAGTTTAAATTTCTACAATGAGCAGTTCTTC. Translating gives CASSLNFYNEQFF.

About this clone itself: One end of the junction is discordant with germline, which a read error may explain. Other DNA sequences in the sample encode the same CDR3. The chain recombines TRBV9 with TRBJ2-5; 9 positions agree with TRBD1. In germline, CDR1 is SGDLS, CDR2 YYNGEE. This CDR3 region has 15 residues. The CDR3 region is CASSATGGIGETQYF. CDR3 in DNA: TGTGCCAGCAGCGCGACAGGGGGTATTGGAGAGACTCAGTACTTC.

The CDR3 region has the DNA TGTGCCAGCAGTCACGGACAGTTGGTTTACGAGCAGTACTTC. As protein: CASSHGQLVYEQYF. The chain carries TRBV14 and TRBJ2-7; D might be TRBD1 (6 bases). CDR3 length equals 14 residues. V lost 6 bases to trimming and J lost 4 bases, with 16 bases between them. Germline CDR1 SGHDN, CDR2 FVKESK.